A selection of T cell receptor beta chains follows, all from one sample in a study of blood T cell repertoires in COVID-19. Only in-frame clones appear in the TCRdb table, and some are missing; sequencing was by immunoSEQ multiplex PCR. The data contain some 80,000 clones, 60% to 80% of them singletons. The sample comprised peripheral blood. The receptors were gathered from a man in his fifties or sixties with COVID-19, enrolled during active disease. Both conserved end residues are part of each CDR3. The order of the fields is clone size, J gene, D gene, V gene, CDR3 DNA, CDR3 protein. D genes are given only for firm matches. The size entry is marked missing in some rows and otherwise reads once, few, many or a size class.

- | TRBJ2-3 | TRBD2 | TRBV5-4 | TGTGCCAGCAGCTTGCGGAGCGGGGCAGATACGCAGTATTTT | CASSLRSGADTQYF
- | TRBJ1-2 | TRBD1 | TRBV9 | TGTGCCAGCAGCCTCACAGGGGGCGGAGGCTACACCTTC | CASSLTGGGGYTF
- | TRBJ1-6 | TRBD1 | TRBV2 | TGTGCCAGCAAAGGGACAGTTAATTCACCCCTCCACTTT | CASKGTVNSPLHF
- | TRBJ2-7 | TRBD1 | TRBV5-5 | TGTGCCAGCAGCTTGAGTTACAGGGGGCTCTACGAGCAGTACTTC | CASSLSYRGLYEQYF
- | TRBJ2-3 | TRBD1 | TRBV9 | TGTGCCAGCAGCGAGGGACAGGGAAGGGCAGATACGCAGTATTTT | CASSEGQGRADTQYF
- | TRBJ1-6 | - | TRBV30 | TGTGCCTGGAGACAGGGAAATTCACCCCTCCACTTT | CAWRQGNSPLHF
- | TRBJ2-7 | - | TRBV2 | TGTGCCAGCAGTCCCACAGGATACGAGCAGTACTTC | CASSPTGYEQYF
- | TRBJ1-3 | - | TRBV3-1/TRBV3-2 | TGTGCCAGCAGCCAATTCGGGGCAGGGGCCCAAGGCACCATATATTTT | CASSQFGAGAQGTIYF
few | TRBJ1-3 | TRBD1 | TRBV2 | TGTGCCAGCAGTTTTGGACAGGGGGATGCTGGAAACACCATATATTTT | CASSFGQGDAGNTIYF
- | TRBJ2-7 | - | TRBV10-3 | TGTGCCATCAGTGATCGGCGGGCTACCGAAGGGGGAGAGCAGTACTTC | CAISDRRATEGGEQYF
many | TRBJ2-7 | TRBD2 | TRBV6-1 | TGTGCCAGCAGTGACGGGACTACTCTTTACGAGCAGTACTTC | CASSDGTTLYEQYF
- | TRBJ1-3 | - | TRBV5-1 | TGCGCCAGCAGCTTTAATAGTCCGGGGTCTGGAAACACCATATATTTT | CASSFNSPGSGNTIYF
- | TRBJ1-1 | TRBD1 | TRBV27 | TGTGCCAGCAGTACCGACAGGGGGCTCAGGAACACTGAAGCTTTCTTT | CASSTDRGLRNTEAFF